A single sample is the source of the 14 T cell receptor beta chains below, sequenced in a study of post-analysis software for immune sequencing data. Study results and limitations: TRBV5-6, TRBV5-1 and TRBV20-1 were among five TRBV segments more frequent in patients than controls.

Prepared TCR beta cDNA libraries contained unique molecular identifiers. TCRdb called the PCR reads again in MiXCR, with one record for every CDR3 protein. Here the sample spans hundreds of thousands of distinct CDR3 sequences, approximately 30% being singletons. Their cognate antigens are unknown. Sample: blood. The receptors here all came from a girl aged 5-17 years with multiple sclerosis.

The chain has TRBV10-3 and TRBJ2-3, with TRBD2 matching over 7 bases. The CDR3 length is 14 residues. J lost 3 bases, V lost 6 bases, and 6 bases had no gene match. Germline V gives CDR1 ENHRY, CDR2 SYGVKD. For the CDR3, the DNA is TGTGCCATCAGGAGGTGGGAGGGGACAGATACGCAGTATTTT. The encoded protein is CAIRRWEGTDTQYF.

The sample holds a few counts of this clonotype. The rearrangement uses TRBV29-1 and TRBJ2-7; D call uncertain. The CDR3 is made up of 14 amino acids. Germline V gives CDR1 SQVTM, CDR2 ANQGSEA. Trimming took off 7 bases at V and 2 bases at J, with 18 bases between the two ends. The CDR3: CSGSSRLPPYEQYF. The DNA of the CDR3 is TGCAGCGGTTCCAGCCGCCTCCCCCCCTACGAGCAGTACTTC.

The chain joins TRBV12-3 or TRBV12-4 to TRBJ2-5; D not certain. The last part of the DNA fits TRBJ2-1 better; the J call may be wrong. The CDR3 length is 13 residues. CDR3 amino acids: CASSQTLRETQFF. In DNA form, the CDR3 reads TGTGCCAGCAGCCAGACGCTGCGAGAGACCCAGTTCTTC.

On this clonotype: A read error may be the cause here, since a much bigger clone is one base away. V is TRBV12-3 or TRBV12-4 and J is TRBJ2-1; TRBD2 matches at 12 bases. This CDR3 region has 14 residues. V shed 10 bases, J shed 5 bases, and the junction held 6 bases outside the gene matches. The CDR3 here is CATMTSGGDNEQFF. The CDR3 coding sequence is TGTGCCACCATGACTAGCGGGGGCGACAATGAGCAGTTCTTC.

In this sample, this clonotype turned up many times. The chain couples TRBV6-5 to TRBJ2-3; D may be TRBD2 (6 bases). Trimming removed 2 bases at V and 0 bases at J, with 9 bases between. The CDR3 runs 15 residues. Germline CDR1 is MNHEY and CDR2 is SVGAGI. CDR3: CASSYGGISTDTQYF. The CDR3 bases are TGTGCCAGCAGTTACGGCGGGATTAGCACAGATACGCAGTATTTT.

The J gene is TRBJ1-5, the V gene TRBV12-3 or TRBV12-4; D might be TRBD1 (6 bases). The CDR3 has 13 residues. V was clipped by 7 bases and J by 7 bases, with 14 bases between them. CDR3 DNA sequence: TGTGCCAGCACCAGGGGCGCGGTCCAGCCCCAGCATTTT. Residues: CASTRGAVQPQHF.

The rearrangement uses TRBV6-4 and TRBJ2-1, with D perhaps TRBD1 (5 bases). CDR1 is MRHNA and CDR2 is SNTAGT in the germline V gene. Trimming removed 8 bases from V and 5 bases from J, with 19 bases in between. CDR3 length equals 15 residues. In DNA form, the CDR3 reads TGTGCCAGCTCCCGAACAGGTTTACTCGACAATGAGCAGTTCTTC. Translated: CASSRTGLLDNEQFF.

This clonotype was counted only a few times. The V call is TRBV20-1, the J call TRBJ1-1; TRBD1 matches at 8 bases. Losses at the gene ends were 3 bases for V and 5 bases for J; bases not matched to a gene: 17. Germline CDR1 is DFQATT and CDR2 is SNEGSKA (reference sequence). There are 17 residues in the CDR3. This CDR3 reads CSASFSGTGRLGTEAFF. The CDR3 nucleotides are TGCAGTGCTAGTTTCTCGGGGACAGGAAGATTGGGTACTGAAGCTTTCTTT.

With respect to this clonotype: An end of the junction differs from the germline gene, which may be a read error. The chain joins TRBV9 to TRBJ2-7; the D gene is possibly TRBD2 (6 bases). The CDR3 is 13 amino acids. Germline CDR1 SGDLS, CDR2 YYNGEE. CDR3: CAGSAPSDYEQYF. In DNA, the CDR3 is TGTGCCGGCAGCGCGCCTAGCGACTACGAGCAGTACTTC.

The J gene is TRBJ2-5, the V gene TRBV20-1; the match to TRBD2 covers 10 bases. The assigned J gene may be wrong: the sequence end matches TRBJ2-7 better. CDR3 size: 17 residues. Germline CDR1 reads DFQATT; CDR2 reads SNEGSKA (reference sequence). CDR3 bases: TGCAGTGCTATCATGGCTAGCGGGAGTCCAGGGCCCTACGAGCAGTACTTC. Translated, it gives CSAIMASGSPGPYEQYF.

The chain recombines TRBV20-1 with TRBJ1-2; no clear D. Germline V lookup: CDR1 DFQATT, CDR2 SNEGSKA (reference sequence). The germline V and J ends were trimmed by 0 bases and 4 bases, with 6 bases remaining between them. The CDR3 contains 12 residues. CDR3 amino acids: CSARDGSYGYTF. Written as DNA, the CDR3 is TGCAGTGCTAGAGATGGCAGCTATGGCTACACCTTC.

The sample holds a few counts of this clonotype. The rearrangement joins TRBV7-2 to TRBJ2-7, with TRBD2 matching 12 bases. Germline lookup yields CDR1 SGHTA and CDR2 FQGNSA. CDR3 length: 15 amino acids. Unmatched junction bases numbered 6, after V lost 6 bases and J lost 3 bases. The CDR3 protein is CASRSSGRALYEQYF. The CDR3 nucleotides are TGTGCCAGCAGGTCTAGCGGGAGGGCCCTCTACGAGCAGTACTTC.

This clonotype was found many times. CDR3 bases: TGTGCCAGCAGTAACCCCGGGGCCAACGTCCTGACTTTC. It yields the protein CASSNPGANVLTF. The chain joins TRBV7-2 to TRBJ2-6; D is unresolved. Germline CDR1 and CDR2: SGHTA and FQGNSA. The CDR3 totals 13 residues. Trimming shortened V by 6 bases and J by 4 bases, and 7 bases separated the two germline ends.

This clonotype appeared a few times. The rearrangement links TRBV7-9 to TRBJ2-5; 11 bases agree with TRBD2. Germline-derived CDR1 and CDR2 are SEHNR and FQNEAQ (reference sequence). The length of the CDR3 is 15 residues. The J segment lost 5 bases and the V segment lost 5 bases, leaving 7 bases of the junction unmatched. This CDR3 reads CASSPGLAEWETQYF. The CDR3 nucleotides are TGTGCCAGCAGCCCGGGACTAGCGGAATGGGAGACCCAGTACTTC.